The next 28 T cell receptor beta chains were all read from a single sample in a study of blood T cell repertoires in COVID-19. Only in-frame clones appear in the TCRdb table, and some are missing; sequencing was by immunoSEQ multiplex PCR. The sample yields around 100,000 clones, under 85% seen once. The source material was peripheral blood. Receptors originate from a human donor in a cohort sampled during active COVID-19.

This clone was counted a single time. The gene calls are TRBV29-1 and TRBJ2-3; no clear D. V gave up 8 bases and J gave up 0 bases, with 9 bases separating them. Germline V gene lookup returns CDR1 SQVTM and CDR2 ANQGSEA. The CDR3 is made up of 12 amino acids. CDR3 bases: TGCAGCACGGCGCAGAGCACAGATACGCAGTATTTT. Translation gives CSTAQSTDTQYF.

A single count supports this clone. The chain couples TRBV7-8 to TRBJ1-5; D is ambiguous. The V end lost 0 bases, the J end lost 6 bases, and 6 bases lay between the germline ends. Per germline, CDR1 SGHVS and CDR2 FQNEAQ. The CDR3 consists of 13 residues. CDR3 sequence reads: CASSLAYRQPQHF. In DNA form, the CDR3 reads TGTGCCAGCAGCTTAGCGTATCGTCAGCCCCAGCATTTT.

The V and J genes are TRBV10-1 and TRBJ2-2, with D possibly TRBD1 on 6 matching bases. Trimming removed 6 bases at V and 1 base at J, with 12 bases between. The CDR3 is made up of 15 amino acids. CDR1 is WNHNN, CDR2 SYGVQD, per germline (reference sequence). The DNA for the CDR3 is TGCGCCAGCAGCGCACCGGACAGGAACACCGGGGAGCTGTTTTTT. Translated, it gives CASSAPDRNTGELFF.

The DNA for the CDR3 is TGTGCCAGTAGTGCAGGGTTACCGCAAGAGACCCAGTACTTC. Translation: CASSAGLPQETQYF. The chain employs TRBV19 and TRBJ2-5; possible D gene TRBD1, 5 bases. The length of the CDR3 is 14 residues. CDR1 LNHDA and CDR2 SQIVND come from the germline V gene (reference sequence). The germline V and J ends were trimmed by 5 bases and 2 bases, with 12 bases remaining between them.

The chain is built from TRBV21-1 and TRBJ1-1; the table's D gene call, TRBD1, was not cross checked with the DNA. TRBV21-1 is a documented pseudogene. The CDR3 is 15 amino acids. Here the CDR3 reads CASSKPQGPQFEAFF. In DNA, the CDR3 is TGTGCCAGCAGCAAACCACAGGGGCCCCAGTTTGAAGCTTTCTTT.

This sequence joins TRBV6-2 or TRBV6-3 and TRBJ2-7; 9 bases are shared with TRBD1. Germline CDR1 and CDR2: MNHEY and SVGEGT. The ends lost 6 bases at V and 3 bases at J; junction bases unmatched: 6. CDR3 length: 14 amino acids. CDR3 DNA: TGTGCCAGCAGCCACGGGGGACAGGGCTACGAGCAGTACTTC. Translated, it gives CASSHGGQGYEQYF.

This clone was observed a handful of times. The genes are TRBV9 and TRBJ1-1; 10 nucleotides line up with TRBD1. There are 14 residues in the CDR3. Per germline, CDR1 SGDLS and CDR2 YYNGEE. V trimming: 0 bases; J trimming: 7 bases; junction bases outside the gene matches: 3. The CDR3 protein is CASSVVGDRGEAFF. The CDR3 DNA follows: TGTGCCAGCAGCGTAGTGGGGGACAGGGGTGAAGCTTTCTTT.

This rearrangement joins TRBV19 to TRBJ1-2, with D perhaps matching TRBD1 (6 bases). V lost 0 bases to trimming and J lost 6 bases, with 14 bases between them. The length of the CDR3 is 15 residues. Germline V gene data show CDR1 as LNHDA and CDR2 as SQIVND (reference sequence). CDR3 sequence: CASSIEGAQGHGYTF. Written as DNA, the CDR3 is TGTGCCAGTAGTATAGAGGGGGCACAAGGGCATGGCTACACCTTC.

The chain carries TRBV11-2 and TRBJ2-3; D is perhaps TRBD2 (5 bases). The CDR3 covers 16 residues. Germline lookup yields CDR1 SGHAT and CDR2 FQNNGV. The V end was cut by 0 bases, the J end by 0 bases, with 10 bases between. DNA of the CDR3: TGTGCCAGCAGCTTAGATACTGGCGGGAGCACAGATACGCAGTATTTT. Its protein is CASSLDTGGSTDTQYF. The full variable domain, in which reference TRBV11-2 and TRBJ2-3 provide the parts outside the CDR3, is EAGVAQSPRYKIIEKRQSVAFWCNPISGHATLYWYQQILGQGPKLLIQFQNNGVVDDSQLPKDRFSAERLKGVDSTLKIQPAKLEDSAVYLCASSLDTGGSTDTQYFGPGTRLTVL.

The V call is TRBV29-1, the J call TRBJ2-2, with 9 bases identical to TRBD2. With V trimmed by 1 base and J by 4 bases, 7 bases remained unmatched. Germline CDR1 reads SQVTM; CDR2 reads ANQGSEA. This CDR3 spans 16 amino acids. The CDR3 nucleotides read TGCAGCGTTGAAGCAGGGACTAGCAGACGCACCGGGGAGCTGTTTTTT. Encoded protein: CSVEAGTSRRTGELFF.

The CDR3: CATSRLTGIGAFF. CDR3 nucleotide sequence: TGTGCCACCAGCAGACTTACAGGGATCGGAGCTTTCTTT. The chain couples TRBV15 to TRBJ1-1; a weak D match, TRBD1 (6 bases). Germline CDR1 LNHNV, CDR2 YYDKDF (reference sequence). The CDR3 loop spans 13 amino acids. V was clipped by 2 bases and J by 10 bases, with 14 bases between them.

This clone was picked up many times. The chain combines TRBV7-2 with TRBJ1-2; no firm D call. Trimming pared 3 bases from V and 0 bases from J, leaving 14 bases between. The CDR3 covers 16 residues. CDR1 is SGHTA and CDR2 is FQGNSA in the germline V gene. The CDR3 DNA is TGTGCCAGCAGCTTTGGTATGAGTGAGGCTAACTATGGCTACACCTTC. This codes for CASSFGMSEANYGYTF. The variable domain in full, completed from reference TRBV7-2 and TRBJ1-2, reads GAGVSQSPSNKVTEKGKDVELRCDPISGHTALYWYRQSLGQGLEFLIYFQGNSAPDKSGLPSDRFSAERTGGSVSTLTIQRTQQEDSAVYLCASSFGMSEANYGYTFGSGTRLTVV.

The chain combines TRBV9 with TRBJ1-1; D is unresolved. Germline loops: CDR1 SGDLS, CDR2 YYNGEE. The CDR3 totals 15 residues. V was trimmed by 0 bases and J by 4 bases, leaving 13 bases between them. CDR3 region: CASSVDGVLGTEAFF. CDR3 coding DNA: TGTGCCAGCAGCGTAGATGGGGTACTAGGCACTGAAGCTTTCTTT.

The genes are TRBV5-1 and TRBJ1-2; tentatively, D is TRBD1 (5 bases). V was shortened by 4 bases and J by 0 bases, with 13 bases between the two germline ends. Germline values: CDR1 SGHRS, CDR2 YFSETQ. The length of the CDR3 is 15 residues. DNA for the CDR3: TGCGCCAGCAGCCTTCAAGGGGCTACTAACTATGGCTACACCTTC. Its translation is CASSLQGATNYGYTF.

CDR3 region: CASSLSMGTTAQETQYF. The DNA for the CDR3 is TGTGCCAGCAGTTTATCGATGGGGACTACTGCCCAAGAGACCCAGTACTTC. This chain connects TRBV27 to TRBJ2-5; TRBD2 matches 7 bases. There are 17 residues in the CDR3. Germline assignment: CDR1 MNHEY and CDR2 SMNVEV (reference sequence). V lost 0 bases, J lost 1 base, and 8 bases stayed unmatched.

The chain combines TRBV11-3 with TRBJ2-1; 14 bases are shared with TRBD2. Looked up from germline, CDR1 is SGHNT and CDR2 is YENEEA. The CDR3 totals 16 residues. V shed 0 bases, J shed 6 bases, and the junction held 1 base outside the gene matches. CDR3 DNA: TGTGCCAGCAGCTTAGAAGGGACTAGCGGGAGCAATGAGCAGTTCTTC. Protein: CASSLEGTSGSNEQFF.

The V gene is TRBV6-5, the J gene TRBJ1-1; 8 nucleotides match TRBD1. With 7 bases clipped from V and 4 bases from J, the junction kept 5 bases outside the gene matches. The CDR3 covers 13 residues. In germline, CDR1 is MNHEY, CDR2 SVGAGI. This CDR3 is CASKGQGSTEAFF. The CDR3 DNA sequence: TGTGCCAGCAAAGGACAGGGAAGCACTGAAGCTTTCTTT.

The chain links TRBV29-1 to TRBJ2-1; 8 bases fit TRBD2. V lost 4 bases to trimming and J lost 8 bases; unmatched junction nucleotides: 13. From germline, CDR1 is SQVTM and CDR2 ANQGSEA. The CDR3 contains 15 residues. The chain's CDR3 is CSVGSAGTRVHEQFF. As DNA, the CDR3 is TGCAGCGTTGGATCTGCCGGGACTAGGGTACATGAGCAGTTCTTC.

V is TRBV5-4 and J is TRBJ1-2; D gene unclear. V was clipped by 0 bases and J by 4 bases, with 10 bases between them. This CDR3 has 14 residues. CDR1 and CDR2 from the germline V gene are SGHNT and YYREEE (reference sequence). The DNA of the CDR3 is TGTGCCAGCAGCTTGGGAAGGGAGGGCTATGGCTACACCTTC. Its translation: CASSLGREGYGYTF.

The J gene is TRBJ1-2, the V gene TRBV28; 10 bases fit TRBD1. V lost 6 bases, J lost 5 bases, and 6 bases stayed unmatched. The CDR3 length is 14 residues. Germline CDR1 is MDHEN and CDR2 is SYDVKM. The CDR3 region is CASRGTGVGYGYTF. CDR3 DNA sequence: TGTGCCAGCAGGGGGACAGGGGTGGGGTATGGCTACACCTTC.

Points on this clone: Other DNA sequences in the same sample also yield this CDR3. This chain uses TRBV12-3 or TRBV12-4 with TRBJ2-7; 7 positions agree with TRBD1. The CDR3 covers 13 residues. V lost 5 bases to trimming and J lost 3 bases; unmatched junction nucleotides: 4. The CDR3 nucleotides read TGTGCCAGCAGTCGCAACAGGGGCTACGAGCAGTACTTC. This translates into CASSRNRGYEQYF.

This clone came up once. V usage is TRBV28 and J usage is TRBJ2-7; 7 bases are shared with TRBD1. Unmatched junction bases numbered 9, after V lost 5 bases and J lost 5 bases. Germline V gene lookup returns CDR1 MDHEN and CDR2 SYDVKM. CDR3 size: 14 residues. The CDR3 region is CASSPGQRVHEQYF. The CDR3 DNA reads TGTGCCAGCAGTCCGGGACAGAGAGTCCACGAGCAGTACTTC.

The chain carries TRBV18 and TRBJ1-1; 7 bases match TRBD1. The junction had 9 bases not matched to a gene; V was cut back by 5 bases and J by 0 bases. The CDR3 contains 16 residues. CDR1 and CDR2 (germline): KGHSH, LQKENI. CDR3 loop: CASSYQTGKVNTEAFF. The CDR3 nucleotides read TGTGCCAGCTCATATCAGACAGGGAAAGTGAACACTGAAGCTTTCTTT.

The CDR3 DNA reads TGTGCCAGCAGCTCCTCCCCGGGACAGGGGTACGAGCAGTACTTC. This sequence encodes CASSSSPGQGYEQYF. V is TRBV7-8 and J is TRBJ2-7; 10 bases map to TRBD1. This CDR3 contains 15 residues. J lost 4 bases, V lost 4 bases, and 7 bases had no gene match. Germline assignment: CDR1 SGHVS and CDR2 FQNEAQ.

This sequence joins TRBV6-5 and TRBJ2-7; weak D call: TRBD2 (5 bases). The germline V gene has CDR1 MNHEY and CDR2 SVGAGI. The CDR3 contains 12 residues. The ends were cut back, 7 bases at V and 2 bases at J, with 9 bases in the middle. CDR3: CASKTGAYEQYF. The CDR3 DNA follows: TGTGCCAGCAAAACCGGGGCCTACGAGCAGTACTTC.

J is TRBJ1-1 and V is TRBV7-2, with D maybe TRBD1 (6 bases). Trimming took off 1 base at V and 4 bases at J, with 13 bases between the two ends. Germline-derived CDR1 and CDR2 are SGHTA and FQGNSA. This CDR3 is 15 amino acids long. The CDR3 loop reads CASSLGGGAVTEAFF. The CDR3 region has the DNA TGTGCCAGCAGCTTAGGTGGGGGCGCGGTCACTGAAGCTTTCTTT. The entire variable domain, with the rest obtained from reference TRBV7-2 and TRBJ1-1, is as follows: GAGVSQSPSNKVTEKGKDVELRCDPISGHTALYWYRQSLGQGLEFLIYFQGNSAPDKSGLPSDRFSAERTGGSVSTLTIQRTQQEDSAVYLCASSLGGGAVTEAFFGQGTRLTVV.

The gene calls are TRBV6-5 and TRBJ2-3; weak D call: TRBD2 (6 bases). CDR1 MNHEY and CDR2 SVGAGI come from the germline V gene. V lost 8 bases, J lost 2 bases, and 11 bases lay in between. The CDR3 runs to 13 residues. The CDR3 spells CASSSDHTDTQYF. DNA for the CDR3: TGTGCCAGCTCTAGCGACCACACAGATACGCAGTATTTT.

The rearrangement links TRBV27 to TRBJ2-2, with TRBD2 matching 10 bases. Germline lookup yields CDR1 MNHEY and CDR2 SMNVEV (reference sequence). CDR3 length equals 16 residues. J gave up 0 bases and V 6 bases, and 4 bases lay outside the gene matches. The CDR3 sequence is CASRTSGQTNTGELFF. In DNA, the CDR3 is TGTGCCAGCAGGACTAGCGGGCAAACGAACACCGGGGAGCTGTTTTTT.